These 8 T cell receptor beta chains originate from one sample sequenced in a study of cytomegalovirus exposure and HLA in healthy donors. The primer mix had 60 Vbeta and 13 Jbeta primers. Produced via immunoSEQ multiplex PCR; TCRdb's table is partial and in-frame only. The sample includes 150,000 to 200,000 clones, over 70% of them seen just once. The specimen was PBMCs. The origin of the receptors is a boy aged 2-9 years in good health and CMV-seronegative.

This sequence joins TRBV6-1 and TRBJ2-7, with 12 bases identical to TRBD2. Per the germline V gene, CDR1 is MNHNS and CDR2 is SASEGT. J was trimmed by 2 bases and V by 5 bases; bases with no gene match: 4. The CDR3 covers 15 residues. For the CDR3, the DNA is TGTGCCAGCAGTCAGAGGACTAGCGGGGCCTACGAGCAGTACGTC. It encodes CASSQRTSGAYEQYV.

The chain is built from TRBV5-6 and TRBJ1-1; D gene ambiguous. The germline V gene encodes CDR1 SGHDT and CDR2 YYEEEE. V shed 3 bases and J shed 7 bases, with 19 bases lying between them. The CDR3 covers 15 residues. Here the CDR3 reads CASSSPGGGWVEAFF. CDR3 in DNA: TGTGCCAGCAGCTCCCCAGGTGGAGGGTGGGTTGAAGCTTTCTTT. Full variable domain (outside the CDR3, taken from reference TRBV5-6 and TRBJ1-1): DAGVTQSPTHLIKTRGQQVTLRCSPKSGHDTVSWYQQALGQGPQFIFQYYEEEERQRGNFPDRFSGHQFPNYSSELNVNALLLGDSALYLCASSSPGGGWVEAFFGQGTRLTVV.

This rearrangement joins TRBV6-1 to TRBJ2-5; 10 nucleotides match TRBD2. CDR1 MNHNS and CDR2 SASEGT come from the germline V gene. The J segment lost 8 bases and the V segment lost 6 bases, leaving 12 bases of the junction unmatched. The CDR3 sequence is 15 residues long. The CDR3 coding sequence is TGTGCCAGCAGGCTCGAGCTAGCGGGGGCCATAACCCAGTACTTC. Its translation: CASRLELAGAITQYF.

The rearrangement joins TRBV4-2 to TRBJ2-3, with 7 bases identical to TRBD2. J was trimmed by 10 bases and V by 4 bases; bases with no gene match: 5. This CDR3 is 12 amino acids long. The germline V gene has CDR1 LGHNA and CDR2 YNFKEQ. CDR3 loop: CASSLGEGAQYF. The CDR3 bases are TGTGCCAGCAGCCTGGGGGAGGGTGCGCAGTATTTT.

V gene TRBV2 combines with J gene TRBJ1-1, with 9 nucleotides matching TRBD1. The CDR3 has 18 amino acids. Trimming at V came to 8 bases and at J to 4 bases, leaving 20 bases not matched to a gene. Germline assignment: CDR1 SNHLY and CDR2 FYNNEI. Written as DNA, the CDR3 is TGTGCCAGCCCTGACGAACAGGGGGCGCGAGTTGGGGGCACTGAAGCTTTCTTT. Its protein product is CASPDEQGARVGGTEAFF.

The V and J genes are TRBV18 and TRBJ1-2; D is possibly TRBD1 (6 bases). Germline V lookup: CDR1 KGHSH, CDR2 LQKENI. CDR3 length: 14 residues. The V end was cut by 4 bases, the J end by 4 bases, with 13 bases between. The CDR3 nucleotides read TGTGCCAGCTCACTCTCCGGGACATTCTATGGCTACACCTTC. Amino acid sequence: CASSLSGTFYGYTF.

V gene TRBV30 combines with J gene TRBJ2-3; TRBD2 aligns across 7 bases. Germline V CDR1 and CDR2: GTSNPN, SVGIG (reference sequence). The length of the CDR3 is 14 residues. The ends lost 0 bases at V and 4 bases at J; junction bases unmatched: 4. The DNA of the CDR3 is TGTGCCTGGAGTGTTCACGGGAGGCCAGATACGCAGTATTTT. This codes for CAWSVHGRPDTQYF. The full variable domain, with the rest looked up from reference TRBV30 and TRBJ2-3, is SQTIHQWPATLVQPVGSPLSLECTVEGTSNPNLYWYRQAAGRGLQLLFYSVGIGQISSEVPQNLSASRPQDRQFILSSKKLLLSDSGFYLCAWSVHGRPDTQYFGPGTRLTVL.

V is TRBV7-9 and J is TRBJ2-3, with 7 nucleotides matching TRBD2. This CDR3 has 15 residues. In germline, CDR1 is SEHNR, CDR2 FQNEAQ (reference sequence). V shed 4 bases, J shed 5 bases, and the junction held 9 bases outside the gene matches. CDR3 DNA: TGTGCCAGCAGCTCTAGCGGCCAGAAGAGAGATACGCAGTATTTT. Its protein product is CASSSSGQKRDTQYF.